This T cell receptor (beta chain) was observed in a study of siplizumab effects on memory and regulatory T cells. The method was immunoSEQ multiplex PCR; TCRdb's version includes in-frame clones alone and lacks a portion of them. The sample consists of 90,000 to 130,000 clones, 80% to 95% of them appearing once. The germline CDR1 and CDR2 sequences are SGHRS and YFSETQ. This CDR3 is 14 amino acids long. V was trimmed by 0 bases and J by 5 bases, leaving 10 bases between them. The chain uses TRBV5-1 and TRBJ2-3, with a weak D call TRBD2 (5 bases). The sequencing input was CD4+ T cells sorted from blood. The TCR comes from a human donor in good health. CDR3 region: CASSLALGGDTQYF. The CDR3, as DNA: TGCGCCAGCAGCTTGGCGCTAGGAGGAGATACGCAGTATTTT.